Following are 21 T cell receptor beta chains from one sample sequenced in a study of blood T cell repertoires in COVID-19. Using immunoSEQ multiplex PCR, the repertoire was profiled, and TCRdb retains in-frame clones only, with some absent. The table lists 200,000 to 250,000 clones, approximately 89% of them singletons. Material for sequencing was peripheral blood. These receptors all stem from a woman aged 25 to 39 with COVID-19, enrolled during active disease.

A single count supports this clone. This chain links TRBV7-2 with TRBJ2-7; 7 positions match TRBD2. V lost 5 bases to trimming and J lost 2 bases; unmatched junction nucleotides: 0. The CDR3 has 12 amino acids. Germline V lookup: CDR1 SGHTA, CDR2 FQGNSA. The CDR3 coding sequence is TGTGCCAGCAGCGGGGGGGCCTACGAGCAGTACTTC. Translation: CASSGGAYEQYF. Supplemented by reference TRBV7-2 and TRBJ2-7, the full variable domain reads GAGVSQSPSNKVTEKGKDVELRCDPISGHTALYWYRQSLGQGLEFLIYFQGNSAPDKSGLPSDRFSAERTGGSVSTLTIQRTQQEDSAVYLCASSGGAYEQYFGPGTRLTVT.

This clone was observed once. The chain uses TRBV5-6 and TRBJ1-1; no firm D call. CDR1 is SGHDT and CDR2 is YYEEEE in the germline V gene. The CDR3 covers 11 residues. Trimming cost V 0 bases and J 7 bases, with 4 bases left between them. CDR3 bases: TGTGCCAGCAGCTTGGGTAGTGAAGCTTTCTTT. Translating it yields CASSLGSEAFF.

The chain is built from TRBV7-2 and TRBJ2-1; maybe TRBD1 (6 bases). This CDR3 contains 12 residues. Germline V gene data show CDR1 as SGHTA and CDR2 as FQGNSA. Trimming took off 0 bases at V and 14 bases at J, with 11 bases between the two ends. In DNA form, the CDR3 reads TGTGCCAGCAGCTTAGCACAGGGACGAAAGTTCTTC. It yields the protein CASSLAQGRKFF.

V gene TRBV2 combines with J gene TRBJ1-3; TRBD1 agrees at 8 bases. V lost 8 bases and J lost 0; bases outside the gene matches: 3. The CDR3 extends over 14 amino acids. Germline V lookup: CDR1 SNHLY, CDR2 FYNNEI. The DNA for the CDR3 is TGTGCCAGCTCCGGACAGGGCTCTGGAAACACCATATATTTT. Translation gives CASSGQGSGNTIYF.

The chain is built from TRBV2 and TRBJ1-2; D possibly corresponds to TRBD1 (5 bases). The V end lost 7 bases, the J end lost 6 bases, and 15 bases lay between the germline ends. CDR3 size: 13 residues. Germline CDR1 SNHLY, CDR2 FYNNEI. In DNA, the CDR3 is TGTGCCAGCATCTCGCAGGGTTTCCATGGCTACACCTTC. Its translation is CASISQGFHGYTF. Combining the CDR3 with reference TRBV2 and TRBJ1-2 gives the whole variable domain EPEVTQTPSHQVTQMGQEVILRCVPISNHLYFYWYRQILGQKVEFLVSFYNNEISEKSEIFDDQFSVERPDGSNFTLKIRSTKLEDSAMYFCASISQGFHGYTFGSGTRLTVV.

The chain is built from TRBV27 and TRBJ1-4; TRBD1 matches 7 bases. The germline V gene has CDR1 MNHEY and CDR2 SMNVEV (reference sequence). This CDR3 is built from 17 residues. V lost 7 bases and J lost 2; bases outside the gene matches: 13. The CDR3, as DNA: TGTGCCAGCACTCCGACAGGGATTGGGTTTACTAATGAAAAACTGTTTTTT. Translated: CASTPTGIGFTNEKLFF.

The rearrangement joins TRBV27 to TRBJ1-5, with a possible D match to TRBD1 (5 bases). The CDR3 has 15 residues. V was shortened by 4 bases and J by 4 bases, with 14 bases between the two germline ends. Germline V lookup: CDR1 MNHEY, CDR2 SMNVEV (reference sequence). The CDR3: CASSSGGFENQPQHF. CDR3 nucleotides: TGTGCCAGCAGTTCCGGGGGGTTTGAAAATCAGCCCCAGCATTTT.

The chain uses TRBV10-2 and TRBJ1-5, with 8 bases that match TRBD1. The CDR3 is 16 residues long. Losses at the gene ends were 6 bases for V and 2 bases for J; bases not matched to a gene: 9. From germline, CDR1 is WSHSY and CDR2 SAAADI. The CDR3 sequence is CASRGTGPGGNQPQHF. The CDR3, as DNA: TGCGCCAGCAGGGGGACAGGCCCGGGCGGCAATCAGCCCCAGCATTTT.

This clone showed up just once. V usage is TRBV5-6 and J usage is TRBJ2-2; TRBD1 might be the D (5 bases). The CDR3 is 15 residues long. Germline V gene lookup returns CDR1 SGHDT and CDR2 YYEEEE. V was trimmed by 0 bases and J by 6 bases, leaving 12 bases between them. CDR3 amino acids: CASSLGGTASGELFF. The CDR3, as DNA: TGTGCCAGCAGCTTGGGGGGCACGGCCTCCGGGGAGCTGTTTTTT. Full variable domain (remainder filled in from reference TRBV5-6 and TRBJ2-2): DAGVTQSPTHLIKTRGQQVTLRCSPKSGHDTVSWYQQALGQGPQFIFQYYEEEERQRGNFPDRFSGHQFPNYSSELNVNALLLGDSALYLCASSLGGTASGELFFGEGSRLTVL.

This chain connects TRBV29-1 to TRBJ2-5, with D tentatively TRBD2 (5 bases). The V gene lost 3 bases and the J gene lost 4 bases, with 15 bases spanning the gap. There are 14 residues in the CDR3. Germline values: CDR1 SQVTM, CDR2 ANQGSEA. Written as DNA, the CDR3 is TGCAGCGTTGATTTCCCGGAGAGGGCAGAGACCCAGTACTTC. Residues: CSVDFPERAETQYF.

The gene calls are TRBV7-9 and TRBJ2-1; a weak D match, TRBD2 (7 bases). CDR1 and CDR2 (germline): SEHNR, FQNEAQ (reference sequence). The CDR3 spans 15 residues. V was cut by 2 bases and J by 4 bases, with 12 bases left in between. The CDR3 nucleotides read TGTGCCAGCAGCTTACGGGGGGCCCCTTACAATGAGCAGTTCTTC. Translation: CASSLRGAPYNEQFF. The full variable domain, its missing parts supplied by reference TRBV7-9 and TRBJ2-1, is DTGVSQNPRHKITKRGQNVTFRCDPISEHNRLYWYRQTLGQGPEFLTYFQNEAQLEKSRLLSDRFSAERPKGSFSTLEIQRTEQGDSAMYLCASSLRGAPYNEQFFGPGTRLTVL.

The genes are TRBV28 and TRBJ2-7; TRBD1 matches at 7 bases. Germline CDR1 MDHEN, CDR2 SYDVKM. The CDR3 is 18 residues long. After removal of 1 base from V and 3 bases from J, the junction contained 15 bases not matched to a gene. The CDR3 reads CASSLFEGAGSRGYEQYF. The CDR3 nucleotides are TGTGCCAGCAGTTTATTTGAGGGGGCAGGGTCCCGAGGCTACGAGCAGTACTTC.

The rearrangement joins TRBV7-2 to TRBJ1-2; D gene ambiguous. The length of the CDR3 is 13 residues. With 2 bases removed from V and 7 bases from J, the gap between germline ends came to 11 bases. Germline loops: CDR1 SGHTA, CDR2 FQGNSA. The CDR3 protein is CASSLPQTFGYTF. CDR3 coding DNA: TGTGCCAGCAGCTTACCCCAAACATTTGGCTACACCTTC.

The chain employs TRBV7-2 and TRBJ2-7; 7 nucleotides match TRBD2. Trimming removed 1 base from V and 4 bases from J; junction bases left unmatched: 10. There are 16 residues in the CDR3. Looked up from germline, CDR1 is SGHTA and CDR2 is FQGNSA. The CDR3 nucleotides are TGTGCCAGCAGCTTAGGCGGGAGCGGGACCTCTTACGAGCAGTACGTC. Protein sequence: CASSLGGSGTSYEQYV.

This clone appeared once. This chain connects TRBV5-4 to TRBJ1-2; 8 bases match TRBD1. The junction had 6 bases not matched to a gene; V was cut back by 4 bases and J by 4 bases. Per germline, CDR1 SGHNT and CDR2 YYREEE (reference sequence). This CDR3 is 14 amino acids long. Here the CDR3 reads CASSPDRAGYGYTF. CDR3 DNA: TGTGCCAGCAGCCCGGACAGGGCGGGCTATGGCTACACCTTC.

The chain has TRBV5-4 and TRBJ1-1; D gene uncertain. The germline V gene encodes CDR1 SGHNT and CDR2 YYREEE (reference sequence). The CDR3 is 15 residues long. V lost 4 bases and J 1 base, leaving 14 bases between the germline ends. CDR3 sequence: CASSLGRWANTEAFF. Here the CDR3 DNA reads TGTGCCAGCAGCCTCGGTCGATGGGCGAACACTGAAGCTTTCTTT.

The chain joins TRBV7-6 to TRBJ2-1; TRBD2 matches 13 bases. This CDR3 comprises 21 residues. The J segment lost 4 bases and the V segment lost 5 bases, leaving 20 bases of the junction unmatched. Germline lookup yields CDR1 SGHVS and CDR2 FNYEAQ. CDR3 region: CASSIGTGPGLAGVGYNEQFF. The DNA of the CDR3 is TGTGCCAGCAGCATAGGGACAGGACCTGGACTAGCGGGAGTGGGTTACAATGAGCAGTTCTTC. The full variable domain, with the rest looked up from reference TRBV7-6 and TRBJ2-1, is GAGVSQSPRYKVTKRGQDVALRCDPISGHVSLYWYRQALGQGPEFLTYFNYEAQQDKSGLPNDRFSAERPEGSISTLTIQRTEQRDSAMYRCASSIGTGPGLAGVGYNEQFFGPGTRLTVL.

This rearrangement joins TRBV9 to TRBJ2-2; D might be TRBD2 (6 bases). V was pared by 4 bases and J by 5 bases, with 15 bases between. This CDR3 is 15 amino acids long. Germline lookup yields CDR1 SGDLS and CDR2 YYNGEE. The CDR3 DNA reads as TGTGCCAGCAGCCCCCGATCCGGGGGAACCGGGGAGCTGTTTTTT. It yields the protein CASSPRSGGTGELFF.

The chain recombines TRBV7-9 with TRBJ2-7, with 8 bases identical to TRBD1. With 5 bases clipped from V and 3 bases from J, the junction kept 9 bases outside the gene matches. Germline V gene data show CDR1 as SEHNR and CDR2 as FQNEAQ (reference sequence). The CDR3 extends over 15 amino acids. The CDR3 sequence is CASSRDRGPNYEQYV. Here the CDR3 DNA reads TGTGCCAGCAGCCGCGACAGGGGACCCAACTACGAGCAGTACGTC.

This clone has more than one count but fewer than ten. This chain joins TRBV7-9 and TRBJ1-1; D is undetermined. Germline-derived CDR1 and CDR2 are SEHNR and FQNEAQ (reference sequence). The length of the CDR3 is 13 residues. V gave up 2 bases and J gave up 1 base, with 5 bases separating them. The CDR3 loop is CASSLSGNTEAFF. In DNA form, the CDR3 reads TGTGCCAGCAGCTTATCGGGGAACACTGAAGCTTTCTTT.

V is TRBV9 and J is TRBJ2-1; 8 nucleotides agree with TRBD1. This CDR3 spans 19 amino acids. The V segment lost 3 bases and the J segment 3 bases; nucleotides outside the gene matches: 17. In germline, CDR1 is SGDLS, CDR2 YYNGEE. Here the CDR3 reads CASSDRTGNIPNFYNEQFF. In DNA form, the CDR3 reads TGTGCCAGCAGCGACCGGACAGGGAATATCCCTAATTTCTACAATGAGCAGTTCTTC.